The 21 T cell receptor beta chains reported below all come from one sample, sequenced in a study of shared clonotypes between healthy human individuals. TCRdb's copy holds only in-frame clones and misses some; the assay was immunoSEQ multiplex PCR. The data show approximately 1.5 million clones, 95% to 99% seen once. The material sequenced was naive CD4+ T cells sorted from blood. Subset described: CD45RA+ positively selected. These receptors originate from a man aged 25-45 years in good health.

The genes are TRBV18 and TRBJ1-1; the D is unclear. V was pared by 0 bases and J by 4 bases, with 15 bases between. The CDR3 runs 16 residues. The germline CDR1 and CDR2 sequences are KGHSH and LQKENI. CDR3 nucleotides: TGTGCCAGCTCACCACCGGTGATGGTGCTGAGCACTGAAGCTTTCTTT. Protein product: CASSPPVMVLSTEAFF.

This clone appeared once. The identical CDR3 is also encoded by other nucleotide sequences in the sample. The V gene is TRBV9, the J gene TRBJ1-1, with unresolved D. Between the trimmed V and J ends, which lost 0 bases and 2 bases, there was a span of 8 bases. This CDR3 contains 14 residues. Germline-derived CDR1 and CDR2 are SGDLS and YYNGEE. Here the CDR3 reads CASSVVPANTEAFF. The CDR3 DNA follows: TGTGCCAGCAGCGTAGTGCCGGCCAACACTGAAGCTTTCTTT. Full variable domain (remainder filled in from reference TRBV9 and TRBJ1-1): DSGVTQTPKHLITATGQRVTLRCSPRSGDLSVYWYQQSLDQGLQFLIQYYNGEERAKGNILERFSAQQFPDLHSELNLSSLELGDSALYFCASSVVPANTEAFFGQGTRLTVV.

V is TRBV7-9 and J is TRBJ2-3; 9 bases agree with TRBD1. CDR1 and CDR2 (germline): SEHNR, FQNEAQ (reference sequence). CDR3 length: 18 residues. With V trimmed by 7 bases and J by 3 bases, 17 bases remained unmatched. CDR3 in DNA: TGTGCCAGCAACGAGGGGACAGGGTTCCTTAGCGGTACAGATACGCAGTATTTT. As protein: CASNEGTGFLSGTDTQYF.

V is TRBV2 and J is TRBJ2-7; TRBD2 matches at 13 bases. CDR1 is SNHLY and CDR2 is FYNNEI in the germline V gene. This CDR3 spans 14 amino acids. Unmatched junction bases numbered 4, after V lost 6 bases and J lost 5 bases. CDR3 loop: CASSRLAGGHEQYF. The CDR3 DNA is TGTGCCAGCAGCCGACTAGCGGGAGGTCACGAGCAGTACTTC. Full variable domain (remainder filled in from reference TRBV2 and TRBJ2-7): EPEVTQTPSHQVTQMGQEVILRCVPISNHLYFYWYRQILGQKVEFLVSFYNNEISEKSEIFDDQFSVERPDGSNFTLKIRSTKLEDSAMYFCASSRLAGGHEQYFGPGTRLTVT.

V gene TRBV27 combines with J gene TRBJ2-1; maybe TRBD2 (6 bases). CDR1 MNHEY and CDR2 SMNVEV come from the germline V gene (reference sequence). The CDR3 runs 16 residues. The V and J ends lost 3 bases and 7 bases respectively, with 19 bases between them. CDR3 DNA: TGTGCCAGCAGTTTCTTCGGGAGTGGAGTTCTGAATGAGCAGTTCTTC. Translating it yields CASSFFGSGVLNEQFF.

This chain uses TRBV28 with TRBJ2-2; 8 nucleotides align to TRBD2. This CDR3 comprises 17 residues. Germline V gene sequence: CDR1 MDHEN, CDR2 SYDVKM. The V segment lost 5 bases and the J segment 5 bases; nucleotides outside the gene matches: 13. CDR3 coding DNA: TGTGCCAGCAGTCGAAACGCCGGGACTAGGGTTACCGGGGAGCTGTTTTTT. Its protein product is CASSRNAGTRVTGELFF.

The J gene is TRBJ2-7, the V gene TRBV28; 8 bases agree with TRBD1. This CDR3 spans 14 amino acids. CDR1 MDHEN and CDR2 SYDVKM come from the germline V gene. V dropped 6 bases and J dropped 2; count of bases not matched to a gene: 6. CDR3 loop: CASREQGVAYEQYF. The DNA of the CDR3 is TGTGCCAGCAGAGAACAGGGGGTTGCCTACGAGCAGTACTTC.

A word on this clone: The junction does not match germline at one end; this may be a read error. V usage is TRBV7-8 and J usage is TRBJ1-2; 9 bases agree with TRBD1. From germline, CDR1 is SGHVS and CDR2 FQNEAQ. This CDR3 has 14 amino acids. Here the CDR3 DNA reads TGTGCCAGCAGTTTAGGGACAGGGAAAGGTGGCTACACCTTC. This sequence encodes CASSLGTGKGGYTF.

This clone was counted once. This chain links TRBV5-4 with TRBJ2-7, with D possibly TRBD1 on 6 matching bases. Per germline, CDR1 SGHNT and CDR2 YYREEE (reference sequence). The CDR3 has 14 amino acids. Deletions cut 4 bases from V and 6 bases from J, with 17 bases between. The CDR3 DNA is TGTGCCAGCAGCCGGGGCGCAGGGGAAGTCGAGCAGTACTTC. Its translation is CASSRGAGEVEQYF.

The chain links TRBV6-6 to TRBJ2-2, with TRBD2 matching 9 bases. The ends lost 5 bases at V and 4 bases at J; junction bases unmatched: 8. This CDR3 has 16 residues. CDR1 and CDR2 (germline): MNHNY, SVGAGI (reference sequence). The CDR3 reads CASSTVSGSGTGELFF. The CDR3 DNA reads TGTGCCAGCAGTACCGTTAGCGGGAGCGGCACCGGGGAGCTGTTTTTT.

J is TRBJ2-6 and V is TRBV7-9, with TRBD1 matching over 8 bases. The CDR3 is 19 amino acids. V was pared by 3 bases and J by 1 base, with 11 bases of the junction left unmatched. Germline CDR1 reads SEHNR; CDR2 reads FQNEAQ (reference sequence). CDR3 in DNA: TGTGCCAGCAGCTTGGGAATCGGACAGGGCGATTCTGGGGCCAACGTCCTGACTTTC. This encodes CASSLGIGQGDSGANVLTF.

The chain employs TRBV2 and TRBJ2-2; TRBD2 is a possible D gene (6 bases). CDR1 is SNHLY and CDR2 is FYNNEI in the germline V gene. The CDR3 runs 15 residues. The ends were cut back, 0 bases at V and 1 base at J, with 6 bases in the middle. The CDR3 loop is CASSEAGRNTGELFF. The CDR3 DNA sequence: TGTGCCAGCAGTGAAGCCGGGAGGAACACCGGGGAGCTGTTTTTT.

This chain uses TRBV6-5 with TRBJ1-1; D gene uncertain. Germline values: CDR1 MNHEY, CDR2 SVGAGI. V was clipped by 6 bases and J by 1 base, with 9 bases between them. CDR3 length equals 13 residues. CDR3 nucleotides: TGTGCCAGCAGCCCAACTCGGAACACTGAAGCTTTCTTT. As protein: CASSPTRNTEAFF.

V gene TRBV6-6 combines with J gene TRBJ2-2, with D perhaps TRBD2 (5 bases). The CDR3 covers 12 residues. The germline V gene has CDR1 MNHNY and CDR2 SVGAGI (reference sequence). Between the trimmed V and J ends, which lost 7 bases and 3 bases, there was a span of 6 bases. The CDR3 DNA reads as TGTGCCAGCAACGGGGACACCGGGGAGCTGTTTTTT. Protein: CASNGDTGELFF.

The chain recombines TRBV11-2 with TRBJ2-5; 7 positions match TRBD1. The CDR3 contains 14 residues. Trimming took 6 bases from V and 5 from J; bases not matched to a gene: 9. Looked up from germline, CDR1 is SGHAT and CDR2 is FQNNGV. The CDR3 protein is CASRNIQGQETQYF. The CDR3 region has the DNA TGTGCCAGCAGAAATATACAGGGGCAGGAGACCCAGTACTTC. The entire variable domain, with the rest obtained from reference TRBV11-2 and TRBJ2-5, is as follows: EAGVAQSPRYKIIEKRQSVAFWCNPISGHATLYWYQQILGQGPKLLIQFQNNGVVDDSQLPKDRFSAERLKGVDSTLKIQPAKLEDSAVYLCASRNIQGQETQYFGPGTRLLVL.

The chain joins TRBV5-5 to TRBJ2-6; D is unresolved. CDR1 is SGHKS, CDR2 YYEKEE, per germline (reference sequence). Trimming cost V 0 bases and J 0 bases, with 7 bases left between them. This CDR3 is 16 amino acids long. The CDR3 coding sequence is TGTGCCAGCAGCTTGGTGGAGAGCTCTGGGGCCAACGTCCTGACTTTC. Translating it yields CASSLVESSGANVLTF.

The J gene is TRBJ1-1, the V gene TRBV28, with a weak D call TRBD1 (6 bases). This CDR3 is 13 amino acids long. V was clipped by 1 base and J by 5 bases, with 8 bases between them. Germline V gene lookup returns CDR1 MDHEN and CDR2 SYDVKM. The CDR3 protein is CASSLSDRTEAFF. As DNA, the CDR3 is TGTGCCAGCAGTTTATCTGACAGGACTGAAGCTTTCTTT.

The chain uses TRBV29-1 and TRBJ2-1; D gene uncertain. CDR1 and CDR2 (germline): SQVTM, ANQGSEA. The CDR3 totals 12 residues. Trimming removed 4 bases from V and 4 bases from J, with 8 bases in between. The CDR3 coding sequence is TGCAGCGTTGCCTACAGTTACAATGAGCAGTTCTTC. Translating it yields CSVAYSYNEQFF.

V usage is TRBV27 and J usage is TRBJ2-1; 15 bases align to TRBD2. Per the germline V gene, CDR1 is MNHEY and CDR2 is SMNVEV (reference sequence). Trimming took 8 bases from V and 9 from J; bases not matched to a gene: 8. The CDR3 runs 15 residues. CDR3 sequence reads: CASGRGLAGGGEQFF. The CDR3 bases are TGTGCCAGCGGGAGAGGACTAGCGGGAGGGGGTGAGCAGTTCTTC.

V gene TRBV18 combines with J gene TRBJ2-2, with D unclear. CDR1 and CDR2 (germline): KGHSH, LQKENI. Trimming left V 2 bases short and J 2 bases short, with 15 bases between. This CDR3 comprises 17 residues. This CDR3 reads CASSPANSVLNTGELFF. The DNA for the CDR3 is TGTGCCAGCTCACCAGCCAACTCGGTACTAAACACCGGGGAGCTGTTTTTT.

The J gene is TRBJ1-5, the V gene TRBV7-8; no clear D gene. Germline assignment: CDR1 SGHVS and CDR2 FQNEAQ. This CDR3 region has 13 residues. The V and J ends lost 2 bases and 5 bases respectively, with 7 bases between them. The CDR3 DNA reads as TGTGCCAGCAGCTTAAAAGATTATCAGCCCCAGCATTTT. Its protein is CASSLKDYQPQHF.